This T cell receptor (beta chain) was sequenced in a study of T cells in Graves' hyperthyroidism and ophthalmopathy. The investigators amplified TCR beta CDR3 regions from RNA transcripts. First-round RT-PCR of the TCR CDR3 relied on the HTBI primer set. TCRdb recomputed calls from the multiplex PCR reads with MiXCR, one row per CDR3 protein. The top ten hold just over 9% of the sample, which has around 55,000 distinct CDR3 sequences, 48% seen once. Researchers barred patients who had uncontrolled infection, other autoimmune disease, pregnancy or lactation. The sequenced sample consisted of blood. This receptor was identified in a woman aged 45-65 years with Graves' ophthalmopathy.

Written as DNA, the CDR3 is TGTGCCAGCAGCTCATTACGGACAGGGGGACAAGAGACCCAGTACTTC. Residues: CASSSLRTGGQETQYF. This chain uses TRBV7-2 with TRBJ2-5; TRBD1 matches 10 bases. The CDR3 runs to 16 residues. The trim removed 4 bases at V and 2 bases at J, leaving 7 bases unmatched. CDR1 SGHTA and CDR2 FQGNSA come from the germline V gene.